This TCR beta chain was captured in a study of blood T cells in healthy people across ages. This clonotype was observed a few times. Antigen: not known. Study observations and caveats: Investigators treated diversity estimates from one million T cells as underestimates. Changes in expanded clonotypes were possibly confounded, as the CMV status of donors was unknown.

This CDR3 contains 16 residues. Trimming removed 0 bases at V and 4 bases at J, with 13 bases between. The V gene's germline CDR1 is KGHSH and CDR2 LQKENI. With a J-beta primer mix and a sample-barcoded 5' primer, a second PCR ran roughly 6 to 11 cycles. TCRdb re-called the 5' RACE reads through MiXCR, storing one row per CDR3 protein. The sample lists some 700,000 distinct CDR3 sequences, 20% to 25% occurring once. Per sample, at least 5 micrograms of total RNA were extracted. The sequencing sample was made of blood. This chain uses TRBV18 with TRBJ2-4, with D possibly TRBD2 on 6 matching bases. The sequence was obtained from a man between 65 and 85 years old in good health. The CDR3 DNA sequence: TGTGCCAGCTCACCACCGGACCTAGCGATTAAAAACATTCAGTACTTC. Translation gives CASSPPDLAIKNIQYF.